This T cell receptor beta chain was retrieved from a study of identical twins (dated by TCRdb to about 2016). For context, the study as a whole: TCR alpha and beta repertoires from monozygotic twins, unrelated adults of various ages and cord blood were deep-sequenced to test whether fetal clonotypes persist. Replicate twin experiments were performed at different times using different library preparation protocols to rule out contamination. The study at large found these results: Because the same donors could not be followed over many years, conclusions were based on cross-sectional statistical analysis. Abundant cord blood beta clonotypes had fewer insertions, young adult naive repertoires showed a similar but weaker trend, and memory repertoires showed no such trend. Zero-insertion analyses could be partly confounded by invariant T cells such as MAIT and iNKT, although diverse VJ usage argued against such confounding for most clonotypes. A weaker excess of twin sharing was found in beta out-of-frame sequences because the signal-to-noise ratio was lowered by fewer shared sequences. Recombination models systematically underestimated out-of-frame TCR alpha sharing in monozygotic twins but agreed with sharing between unrelated individuals. Compared with coincidental sharing between unrelated individuals, out-of-frame TCR alpha sequences shared between twins had an excess of sequences with low generation probability.

Note on this clonotype: This receptor's antigen is unknown. No much larger clone is present one base from it, and per-base qualities are unavailable.

At the junction V is shortened by 10 bases and J by 9 bases, with 13 bases in between. Sequences ENHRY (CDR1) and SYGVKD (CDR2) are obtained from the germline V gene. The CDR3 sequence holds 11 residues, the cysteine and phenylalanine included. Kept here is only the CDR3 DNA, which spans 33 bases and is read in frame from base 1. Every donor in the study was a healthy Caucasian. Three pairs of female monozygotic twins, all aged roughly 18 to 29 years, made up the twin cohort. Peripheral blood mononuclear cells were used as the source from which RNA for TCR libraries was isolated. Libraries came from 5' RACE. These reads were obtained on an Illumina HiSeq 2000. A universal primer binding site was added through template switching, and the final cDNA carried a unique molecular identifier so that TCR cDNA molecules could be counted accurately. Specific primers in the conserved constant-segment region were used to synthesize first-strand cDNA for the TCR alpha and beta chains. Each cDNA library was double barcoded, with a SMART-Mk sample barcode plus Illumina barcodes, to control for contamination. TruSeq adapter sequences and Illumina sample barcodes were added in two successive PCR steps. Sequencing of the TCR alpha and beta cDNA libraries was done on the Illumina HiSeq platform using custom primers. As for how the authors treated the data: MiGEC processed the raw reads to extract unique molecular identifiers, while MiXCR was used to determine the CDR3 positions. For each individual, recombination models were inferred using an EM algorithm with the repgenHMM and IGoR tools. Shared clonotype analysis was performed with the tcR package in R, normalizing sharing by the product of cloneset sizes. To study raw recombination free of thymic and clonal selection effects, out-of-frame nonproductive sequences were analyzed. TCRdb reprocessed the public reads (quality trimming at Q25 with fastp, clone calling with MiXCR) and kept in-frame beta chains. Identical CDR3 protein sequences are pooled into one entry, listed with their most common genes and DNA. The V and J calls come from TCRdb's annotation, not from the publication. This sample holds hundreds of thousands of distinct CDR3 sequences; 21% were observed only once. 4% to 5.5% of the sample is in the top ten clones.

This sample was shared with a second study, whose subject was T cells expressing NK-cell markers. The second study's paper adds: In sorted CD3+CD56+NKG2C+, CD3+CD56+NKG2C- and CD3+CD56-NKG2C+ T-cell subsets from 7 or 8 donors, TCR beta-chain repertoires were profiled. Of the eight sequenced donors, seven were found to be HCMV-seropositive and one was found to be HCMV-seronegative. To restrict sorting to alphabetaTCR-expressing T cells, an anti-gammadeltaTCR antibody was added in several experiments. For about 6 donors, the dominant CD3+CD56+NKG2C+ clonotypes were among the top 10 CD8+ clonotypes and accounted for about 1.0-7.0% of CD8+ T cells. Those dominant clonotypes were again the most abundant among CD3+CD56-NKG2C+ cells in several donors, at roughly 25-60.1%. Whether the expanded NKG2C-expressing T cell clones were specific for HCMV antigens remained unclear. The study sequenced eight donors, all healthy volunteers chosen at random: three men and five women. To determine HCMV serostatus, a commercial ELISA kit was used to detect HCMV-specific IgG in serum. For about 6 donors, unsorted PBMC were also used to sequence bulk peripheral blood T-cell repertoires. MIGEC was used to demultiplex reads and group the reads by UMI, and MiTCR was used to assemble and quantify clonotypes. To exclude erroneous sequences, any TCR cDNA sequence not supported by at least two reads was discarded. The tcR package was used for downstream repertoire analysis, with clonotypes matched between fractions based on CDR3 nucleotide sequence plus V segment. VDJmatch was used to annotate antigen specificity against VDJdb, with one amino acid substitution in CDR3 permitted.

In this chain, TRBV10-3 is recombined with TRBJ2-1, with the D gene too uncertain to name. Sequencing was done on a sample of PBMCs. The sequence came from a woman younger than 30 in good health. The bases read TGTGCCAGCGCGTCTGGGATTGAGCAGTTCTTC. This sequence encodes CASASGIEQFF.